The following is a TCR beta chain sequence with its context. Its target is unknown. Using immunoSEQ multiplex PCR, the repertoire was profiled, and TCRdb retains in-frame clones only, with some absent. Of about 66,000 clones in the sample, approximately 80% are singletons; the top ten hold over 3%. The record originates from a study of T cell responses to AZD1222 COVID-19 vaccine. Trimming stripped 3 bases from V and 0 bases from J, with 8 bases between. The CDR3 loop spans 15 amino acids. Germline CDR1 and CDR2: MDHEN and SYDVKM. Second-dose groups at about 4 or about 12 weeks were pooled. General study results and limits: Seropositive AZD1222 recipients at baseline numbered only six or seven. There were repertoire samples only from the period after the peak T cell response.

Material: peripheral blood, obtained 28 days after the second AZD1222 dose. The genes are TRBV28 and TRBJ1-4; D not resolved. This TCR was sampled from an adult who received the AZD1222 COVID-19 vaccine. CDR3 DNA: TGTGCCAGCAGTTTCGCCGGCGCAACTAATGAAAAACTGTTTTTT. This codes for CASSFAGATNEKLFF.